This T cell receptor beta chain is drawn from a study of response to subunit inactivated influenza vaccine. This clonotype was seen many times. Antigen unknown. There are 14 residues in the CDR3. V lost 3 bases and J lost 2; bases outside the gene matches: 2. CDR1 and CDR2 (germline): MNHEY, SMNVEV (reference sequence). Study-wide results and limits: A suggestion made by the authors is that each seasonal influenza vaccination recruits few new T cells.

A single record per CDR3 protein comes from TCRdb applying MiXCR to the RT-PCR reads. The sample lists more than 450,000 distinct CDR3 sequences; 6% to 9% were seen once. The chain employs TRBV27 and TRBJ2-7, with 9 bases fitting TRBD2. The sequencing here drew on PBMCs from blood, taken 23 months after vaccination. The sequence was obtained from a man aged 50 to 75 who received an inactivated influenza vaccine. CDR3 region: CASSFIAGAYEQYF. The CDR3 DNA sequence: TGTGCCAGCAGTTTCATAGCGGGGGCCTACGAGCAGTACTTC.